This T cell receptor (beta chain) was documented in a study of cytomegalovirus exposure and HLA in healthy donors (dated 2017 in TCRdb). About the full investigation: According to a later analysis, one platform produced both the 120 validation repertoires and the 720 or so repertoires of the first cohort. The aim of the study was to test whether cataloging public T cell receptors could identify signatures of past pathogen exposure. High-throughput TCR immunosequencing, statistical association of individual TCRs with disease status, and machine learning were combined to predict cytomegalovirus infection status. Besides the first cohort of approximately 710 subjects, a separate validation cohort made up of over 100 different subjects was used. Study-level results and caveats: A few of the identified cytomegalovirus-associated TCR beta chains were confirmed in vitro to be specific for cytomegalovirus antigens. In both the original and validation cohorts, the classifier was reported to diagnose cytomegalovirus status with high specificity and sensitivity. The authors suggested that the approach could potentially be generalized to other disease states and immunological phenotypes. Most TCR sequences were seen in very few donors, while some public TCRs were found in many individuals. The validation cohort had no HLA typing available for a later analysis, so co-occurrence within that cohort was assessed over all 130 or so repertoires. Of the cluster scores, 90% to 95% were above 0 in a later analysis, which found that TCRs clustered in the first cohort also tended to co-occur in the 120 validation repertoires. A total of 150 to 200 TCR beta chains were listed by the study as associated with cytomegalovirus.

Note on this clone: Its recognized antigen is unknown. No per-base quality is available; no much larger clone lies one base away.

Donors formed part of the validation cohort, which comprised 120 or so subjects and was distinct from the first cohort of several hundred subjects. The protocol used for the library was the immunoSEQ multiplex PCR assay. As for how the authors treated the data: A statistical classification framework was built for diagnosing cytomegalovirus status from the catalog of TCR beta chain sequences. TCRdb limited this immuneACCESS table to in-frame rearrangements with V and J called. A share of clones is missing; checked studies link under half to unresolved V genes, and the rest is unexplained. Clone size and the V and J calls come from that table; the DNA yielded D and trimming. The sample table records some 98,000 clones; over 75% of these occur just once. Less than 7.5% of the sample lies in the top ten. Per the germline V gene, SGDLS is the CDR1 and YYNGEE is the CDR2. At the junction V is shortened by 5 bases and J by 2 bases; bases outside the gene matches: 7. The CDR3, from cysteine to phenylalanine, totals 15 residues. Only CDR3 DNA remains: 45 bases, in frame from the first base.

The material sequenced was PBMCs. This TCR was recovered from a man between 18 and 35 years old in good health and CMV-seropositive. The chain couples TRBV9 to TRBJ2-5; 9 central nucleotides agree with TRBD2. The nucleotide sequence is TGTGCCAGCAGTCAGCGGGGGGACCGTCAAGAGACCCAGTACTTC. The encoded protein is CASSQRGDRQETQYF.